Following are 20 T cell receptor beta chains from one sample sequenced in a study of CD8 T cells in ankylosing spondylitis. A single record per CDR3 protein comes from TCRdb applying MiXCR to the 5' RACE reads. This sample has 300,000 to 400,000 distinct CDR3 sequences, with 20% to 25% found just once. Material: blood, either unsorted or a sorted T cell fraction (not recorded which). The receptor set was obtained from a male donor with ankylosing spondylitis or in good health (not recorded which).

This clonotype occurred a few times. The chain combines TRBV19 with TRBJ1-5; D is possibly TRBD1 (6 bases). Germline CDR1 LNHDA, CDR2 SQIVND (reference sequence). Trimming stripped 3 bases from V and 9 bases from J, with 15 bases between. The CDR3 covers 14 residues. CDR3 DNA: TGTGCCAGTAGTATGTCAGGGCCCAGGGGGCCCCAGCATTTT. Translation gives CASSMSGPRGPQHF.

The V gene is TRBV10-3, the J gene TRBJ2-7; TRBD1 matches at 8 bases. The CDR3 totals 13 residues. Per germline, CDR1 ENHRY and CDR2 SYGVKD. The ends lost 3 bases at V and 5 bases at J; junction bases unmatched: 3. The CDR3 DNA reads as TGTGCCATCAGTGACCCGGACAGGGACGAGCAGTACTTC. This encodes CAISDPDRDEQYF.

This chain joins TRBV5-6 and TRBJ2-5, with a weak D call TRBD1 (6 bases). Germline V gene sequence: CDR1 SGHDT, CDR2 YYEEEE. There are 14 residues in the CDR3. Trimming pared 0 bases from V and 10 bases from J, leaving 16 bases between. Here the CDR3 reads CASSLGGGPVGQYF. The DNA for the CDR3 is TGTGCCAGCAGCTTGGGTGGGGGCCCCGTGGGCCAGTACTTC.

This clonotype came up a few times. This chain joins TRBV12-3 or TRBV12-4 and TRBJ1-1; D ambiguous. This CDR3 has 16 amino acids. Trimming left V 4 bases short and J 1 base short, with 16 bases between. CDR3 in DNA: TGTGCCAGCAGTTCGGTTACGGTGGGTGGGAACACTGAAGCTTTCTTT. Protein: CASSSVTVGGNTEAFF.

The CDR3 sequence: CASSQGTGTGGSPLHF. The CDR3 region has the DNA TGTGCCAGCAGCCAAGGGACCGGGACAGGGGGTTCACCCCTCCACTTT. The V gene is TRBV3-1, the J gene TRBJ1-6; TRBD1 aligns across 11 bases. Germline V gives CDR1 LGHDT, CDR2 YNNKEL (reference sequence). V trimming: 1 base; J trimming: 9 bases; junction bases outside the gene matches: 5. This CDR3 spans 16 amino acids.

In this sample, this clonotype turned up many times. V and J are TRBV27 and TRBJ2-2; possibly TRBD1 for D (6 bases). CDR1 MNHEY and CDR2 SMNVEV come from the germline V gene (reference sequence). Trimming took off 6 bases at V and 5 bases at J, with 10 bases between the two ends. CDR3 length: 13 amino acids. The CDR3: CASSLTGTGELFF. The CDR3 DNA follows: TGTGCCAGCAGCCTAACAGGGACCGGGGAGCTGTTTTTT.

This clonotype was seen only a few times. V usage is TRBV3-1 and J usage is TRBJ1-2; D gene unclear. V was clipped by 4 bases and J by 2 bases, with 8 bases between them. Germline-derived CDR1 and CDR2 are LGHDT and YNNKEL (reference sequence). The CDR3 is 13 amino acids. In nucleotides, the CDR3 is TGTGCCAGCAGCCCGGCAGAAAACTATGGCTACACCTTC. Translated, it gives CASSPAENYGYTF.

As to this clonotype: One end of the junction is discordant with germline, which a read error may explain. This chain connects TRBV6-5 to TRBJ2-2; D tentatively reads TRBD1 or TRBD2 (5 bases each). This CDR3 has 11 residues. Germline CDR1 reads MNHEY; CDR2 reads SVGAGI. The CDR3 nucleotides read TGTGCCAGCAGTTTAGGCAGGGACCTGTTTTTT. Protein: CASSLGRDLFF.

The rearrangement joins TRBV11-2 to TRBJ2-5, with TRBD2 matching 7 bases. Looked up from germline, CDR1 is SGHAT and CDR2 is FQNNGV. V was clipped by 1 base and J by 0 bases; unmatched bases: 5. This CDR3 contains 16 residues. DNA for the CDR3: TGTGCCAGCAGCTTAGTCCTAGCGGCGTACCAAGAGACCCAGTACTTC. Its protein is CASSLVLAAYQETQYF. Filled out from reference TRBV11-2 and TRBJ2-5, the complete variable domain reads EAGVAQSPRYKIIEKRQSVAFWCNPISGHATLYWYQQILGQGPKLLIQFQNNGVVDDSQLPKDRFSAERLKGVDSTLKIQPAKLEDSAVYLCASSLVLAAYQETQYFGPGTRLLVL.

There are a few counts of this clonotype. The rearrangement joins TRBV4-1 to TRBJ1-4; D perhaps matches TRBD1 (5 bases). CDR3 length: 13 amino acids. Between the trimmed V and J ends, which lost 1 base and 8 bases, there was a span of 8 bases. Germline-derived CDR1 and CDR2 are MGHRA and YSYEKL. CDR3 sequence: CASSQVGGEKLFF. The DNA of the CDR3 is TGCGCCAGCAGCCAAGTTGGGGGAGAAAAACTGTTTTTT.

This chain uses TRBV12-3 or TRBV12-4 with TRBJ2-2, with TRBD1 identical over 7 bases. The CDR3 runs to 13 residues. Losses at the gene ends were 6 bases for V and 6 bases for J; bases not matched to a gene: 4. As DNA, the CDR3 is TGTGCCAGCAGGGGGACAGTCGCCGGGGAGCTGTTTTTT. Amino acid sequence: CASRGTVAGELFF.

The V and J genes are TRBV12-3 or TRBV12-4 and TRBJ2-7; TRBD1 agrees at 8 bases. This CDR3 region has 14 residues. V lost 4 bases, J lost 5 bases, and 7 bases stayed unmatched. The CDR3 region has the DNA TGTGCCAGCAGTTACCAGGGGGCGCTCGACGAGCAGTACTTC. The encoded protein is CASSYQGALDEQYF.

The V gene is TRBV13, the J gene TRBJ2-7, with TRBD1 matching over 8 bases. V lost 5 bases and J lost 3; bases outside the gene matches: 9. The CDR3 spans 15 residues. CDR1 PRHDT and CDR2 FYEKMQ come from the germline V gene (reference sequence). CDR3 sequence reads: CASSTHRQGIYEQYF. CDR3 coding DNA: TGTGCCAGCAGCACTCACAGACAGGGGATCTACGAGCAGTACTTC.

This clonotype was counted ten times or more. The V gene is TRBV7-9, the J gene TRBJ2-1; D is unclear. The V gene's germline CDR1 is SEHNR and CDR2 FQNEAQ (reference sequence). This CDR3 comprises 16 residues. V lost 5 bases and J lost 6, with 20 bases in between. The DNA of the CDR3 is TGTGCCAGCAGCCTTACCGGGCACCTCAAAGGCAATGAGCAGTTCTTC. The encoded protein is CASSLTGHLKGNEQFF. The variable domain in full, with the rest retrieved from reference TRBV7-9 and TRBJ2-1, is DTGVSQNPRHKITKRGQNVTFRCDPISEHNRLYWYRQTLGQGPEFLTYFQNEAQLEKSRLLSDRFSAERPKGSFSTLEIQRTEQGDSAMYLCASSLTGHLKGNEQFFGPGTRLTVL.

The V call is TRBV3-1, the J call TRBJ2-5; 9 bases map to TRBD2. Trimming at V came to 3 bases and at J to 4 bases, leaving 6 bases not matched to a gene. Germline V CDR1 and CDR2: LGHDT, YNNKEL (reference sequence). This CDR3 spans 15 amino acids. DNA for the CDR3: TGTGCCAGCAGCCATGGCGGGGGGGCAGGAGAGACCCAGTACTTC. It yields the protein CASSHGGGAGETQYF.

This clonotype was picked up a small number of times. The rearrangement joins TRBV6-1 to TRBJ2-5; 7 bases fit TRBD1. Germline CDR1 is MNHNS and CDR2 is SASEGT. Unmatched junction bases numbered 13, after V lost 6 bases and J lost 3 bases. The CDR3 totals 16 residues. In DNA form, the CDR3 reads TGTGCCAGCAGCACAAACCCCGGACAGGTGAAAGAGACCCAGTACTTC. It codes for CASSTNPGQVKETQYF.

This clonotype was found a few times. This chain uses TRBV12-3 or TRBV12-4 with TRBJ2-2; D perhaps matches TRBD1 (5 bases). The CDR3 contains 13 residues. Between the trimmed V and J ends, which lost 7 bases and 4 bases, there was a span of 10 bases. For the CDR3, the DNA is TGTGCCAGCATCCCGCAGGGCACCGGGGAGCTGTTTTTT. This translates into CASIPQGTGELFF.

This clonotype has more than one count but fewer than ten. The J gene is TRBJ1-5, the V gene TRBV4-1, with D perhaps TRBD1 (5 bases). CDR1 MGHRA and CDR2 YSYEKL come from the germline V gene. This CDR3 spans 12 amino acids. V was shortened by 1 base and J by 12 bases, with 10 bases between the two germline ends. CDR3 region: CASSQGVGRQHF. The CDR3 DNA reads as TGCGCCAGCAGCCAAGGAGTGGGGCGCCAGCATTTT.

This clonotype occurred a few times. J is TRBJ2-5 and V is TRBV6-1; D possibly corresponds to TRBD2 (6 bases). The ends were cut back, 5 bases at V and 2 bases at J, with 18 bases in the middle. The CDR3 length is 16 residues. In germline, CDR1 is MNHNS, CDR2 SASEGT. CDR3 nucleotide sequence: TGTGCCAGCAGTCCGTTGACTAGTGTAAATCAAGAGACCCAGTACTTC. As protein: CASSPLTSVNQETQYF.

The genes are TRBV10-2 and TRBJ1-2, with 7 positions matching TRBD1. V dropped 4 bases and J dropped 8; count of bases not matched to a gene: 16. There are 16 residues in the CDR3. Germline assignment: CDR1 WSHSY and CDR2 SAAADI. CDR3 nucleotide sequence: TGCGCCAGCAGTGTAGACCCGCAGGGGGTTCCGGAGGGCTACACCTTC. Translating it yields CASSVDPQGVPEGYTF.